This T cell receptor (beta chain) was observed in a study of blood T cell repertoires in COVID-19. Using immunoSEQ multiplex PCR, the repertoire was profiled, and TCRdb retains in-frame clones only, with some absent. The sample records tens of thousands of clones, roughly 80% being singletons. CDR3 length equals 14 residues. V was pared by 3 bases and J by 2 bases, with 14 bases between. Germline CDR1 DFQATT, CDR2 SNEGSKA (reference sequence). The source material was peripheral blood. The receptor's source is a woman aged 80 or older with active or convalescent COVID-19. The V and J genes are TRBV20-1 and TRBJ2-7, with a tentative D call TRBD1 (6 bases). Here the CDR3 DNA reads TGCAGTGCTAGTCCCCCACGGACAGCCTACGAGCAGTACTTC. Its protein product is CSASPPRTAYEQYF.